Listed below are T cell receptor beta chains from one sample, sequenced in a study of patients and donors after allogeneic stem cell transplantation. Each CDR3 protein is one row after TCRdb ran MiXCR on the RT-PCR reads. The table records 70,000 or so distinct CDR3 sequences, about 26% of them present only once. Sequencing was performed on blood, either unsorted or a sorted T cell fraction (not recorded which). All receptors derive from a human donor who was either an allogeneic HSCT recipient or a stem cell or donor lymphocyte infusion donor (not recorded which). It is not recorded whose cells these are; they may come from a transplant donor. CDR3s include the opening cysteine and the closing phenylalanine or tryptophan.

j_gene	v_gene	CDR3aa
TRBJ1-1	TRBV7-9	CASSPRGENTEAFF
TRBJ2-3	TRBV5-1	CASSLGGQTDTQYF
TRBJ1-1	TRBV5-1	CASSLRRTGMNTEAFF
TRBJ1-5	TRBV20-1	CSAIPGLGDRGNQPQHF
TRBJ2-7	TRBV6-2/TRBV6-3	CASRWLDVTYEQYF
TRBJ1-2	TRBV19	CASTHPGLNYGYTF
TRBJ2-3	TRBV2	CASSQKDPGQGPTDTQYF
TRBJ2-3	TRBV16	CASSQIPRTSGGPDTQYF
TRBJ2-1	TRBV20-1	CSAQGLAGGEQFF
TRBJ1-2	TRBV27	CASSLTPGGDYGYTF
TRBJ2-5	TRBV25-1	CASSETSAGRETQYF
TRBJ1-4	TRBV24-1	CATSDSGDPEKLFF
TRBJ2-7	TRBV12-3/TRBV12-4	CASSLSPEQYF
TRBJ2-1	TRBV5-8	CASSLGASYNEQFF
TRBJ1-4	TRBV6-5	CASSYLRSGAEKLFF
TRBJ1-5	TRBV6-2/TRBV6-3	CASSYFQGQPQHF
TRBJ1-4	TRBV4-1	CASSQDDRFNEKLFF
TRBJ1-2	TRBV7-9	CASSHRTGFGYTF
TRBJ1-4	TRBV5-1	CASSPGEGVLANEKLFF
TRBJ2-5	TRBV3-1	CASGRRGQETQYF
TRBJ1-5	TRBV6-5	CASSYLGPSRPQHF
TRBJ1-1	TRBV6-5	CASSYGQGSTEAFF
TRBJ1-6	TRBV5-1	CASSLGTGANNSPLHF